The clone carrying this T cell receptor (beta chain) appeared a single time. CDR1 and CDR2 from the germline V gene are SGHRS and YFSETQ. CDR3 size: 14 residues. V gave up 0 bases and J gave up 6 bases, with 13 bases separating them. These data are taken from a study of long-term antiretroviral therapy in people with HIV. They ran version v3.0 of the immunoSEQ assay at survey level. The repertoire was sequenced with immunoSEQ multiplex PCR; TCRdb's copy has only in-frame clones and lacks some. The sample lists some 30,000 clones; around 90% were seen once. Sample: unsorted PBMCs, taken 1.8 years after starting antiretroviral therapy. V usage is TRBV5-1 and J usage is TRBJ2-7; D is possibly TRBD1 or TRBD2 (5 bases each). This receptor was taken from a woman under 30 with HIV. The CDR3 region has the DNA TGCGCCAGCAGCTTGGTTGGGGGAGAAGGCGAGCAGTACTTC. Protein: CASSLVGGEGEQYF.